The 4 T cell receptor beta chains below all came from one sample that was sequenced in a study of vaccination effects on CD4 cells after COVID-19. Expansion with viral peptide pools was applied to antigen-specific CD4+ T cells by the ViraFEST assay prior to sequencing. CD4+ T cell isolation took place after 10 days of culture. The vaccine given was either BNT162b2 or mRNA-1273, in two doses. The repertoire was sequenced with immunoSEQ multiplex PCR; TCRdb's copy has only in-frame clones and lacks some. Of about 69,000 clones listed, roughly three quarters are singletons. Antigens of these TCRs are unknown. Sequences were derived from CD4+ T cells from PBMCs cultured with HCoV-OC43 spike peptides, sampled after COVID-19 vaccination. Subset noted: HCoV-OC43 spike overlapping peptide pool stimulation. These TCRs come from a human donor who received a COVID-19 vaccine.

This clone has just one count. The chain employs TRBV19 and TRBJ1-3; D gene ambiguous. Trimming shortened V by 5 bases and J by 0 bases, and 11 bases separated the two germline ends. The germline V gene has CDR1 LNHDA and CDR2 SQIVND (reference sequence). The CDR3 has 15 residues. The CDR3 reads CASSPTVSSGNTIYF. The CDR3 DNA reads TGTGCCAGTAGTCCGACGGTGAGCTCTGGAAACACCATATATTTT.

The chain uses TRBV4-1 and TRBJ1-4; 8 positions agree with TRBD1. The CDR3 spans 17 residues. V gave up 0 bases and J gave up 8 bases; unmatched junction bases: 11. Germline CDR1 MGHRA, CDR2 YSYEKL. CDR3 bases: TGCGCCAGCAGCCAAGATCCAACCGGACAGGGCTTCGAAAAACTGTTTTTT. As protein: CASSQDPTGQGFEKLFF.

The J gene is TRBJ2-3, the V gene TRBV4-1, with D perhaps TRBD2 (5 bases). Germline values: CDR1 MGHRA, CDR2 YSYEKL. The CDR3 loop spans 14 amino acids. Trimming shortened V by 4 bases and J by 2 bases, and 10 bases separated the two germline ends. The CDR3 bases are TGCGCCAGCAGCCGACCGGGATTCACAGATACGCAGTATTTT. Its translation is CASSRPGFTDTQYF.

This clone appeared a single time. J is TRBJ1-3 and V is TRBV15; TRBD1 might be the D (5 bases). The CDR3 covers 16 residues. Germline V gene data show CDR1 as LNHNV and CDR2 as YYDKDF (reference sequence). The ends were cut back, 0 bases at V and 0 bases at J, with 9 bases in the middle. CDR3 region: CATSRESGLSGNTIYF. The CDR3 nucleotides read TGTGCCACCAGCAGAGAGTCAGGGCTCTCTGGAAACACCATATATTTT.